The next 15 T cell receptor beta chains were all read from a single sample in a study of regulatory T cells in long-lasting Graves disease. The sample's time point: newly diagnosed GD, antithyroid drugs for less than 3 months. PBMCs were the source of the RNA used for TCR sequencing. According to the study, TCR beta libraries were built with iRepertoire HTBI primers and CDR3-region Arm-PCR. TCRdb recomputed calls from the multiplex PCR reads with MiXCR, one row per CDR3 protein. The table has roughly 420,000 distinct CDR3 sequences, 16% seen once. These data are also associated with another study on T cells in Graves' hyperthyroidism and ophthalmopathy.

Specimen: peripheral blood mononuclear cells (PBMCs), collected at new diagnosis, from a patient treated with antithyroid drugs. Receptors originate from a woman aged 30 to 39 with Graves disease.

The V call is TRBV10-3, the J call TRBJ1-3; D unclear. The CDR3 runs to 16 residues. The V gene lost 0 bases and the J gene lost 1 base, with 10 bases spanning the gap. Per germline, CDR1 ENHRY and CDR2 SYGVKD. The DNA of the CDR3 is TGTGCCATCAGTGAGTCCCGGACGGAATCTGGAAACACCATATATTTT. Residues: CAISESRTESGNTIYF.

This clonotype was seen ten or more times. V and J are TRBV5-1 and TRBJ2-7, with 8 bases identical to TRBD1. CDR1 is SGHRS and CDR2 is YFSETQ in the germline V gene. This CDR3 is 14 amino acids long. Trimming removed 1 base from V and 2 bases from J; junction bases left unmatched: 2. Written as DNA, the CDR3 is TGCGCCAGCAGCTTGCAGGGGGCAACCTACGAGCAGTACTTC. Its protein is CASSLQGATYEQYF.

This clonotype was observed a few times. V and J are TRBV11-2 and TRBJ2-3; 9 bases match TRBD2. The V segment lost 3 bases and the J segment 4 bases; nucleotides outside the gene matches: 5. This CDR3 region has 15 residues. From germline, CDR1 is SGHAT and CDR2 FQNNGV. The CDR3 DNA reads TGTGCCAGCAGCTTTCGCGGGAGGGGGGCAGATACGCAGTATTTT. It specifies CASSFRGRGADTQYF.

This clonotype was detected once. V is TRBV5-4 and J is TRBJ2-1; TRBD1 is a possible D gene (6 bases). Between the trimmed V and J ends, which lost 3 bases and 4 bases, there was a span of 17 bases. The length of the CDR3 is 16 residues. CDR1 is SGHNT, CDR2 YYREEE, per germline (reference sequence). In DNA, the CDR3 is TGTGCCAGCAGCTCCTCACAGGGCGTAGGATACAATGAGCAGTTCTTC. Translating it yields CASSSSQGVGYNEQFF.

The chain combines TRBV4-1 with TRBJ2-7, with D possibly matching TRBD1 (7 bases). V was cut by 3 bases and J by 0 bases, with 12 bases left in between. CDR1 MGHRA and CDR2 YSYEKL come from the germline V gene. The CDR3 sequence is 15 residues long. The DNA of the CDR3 is TGCGCCAGCAGCCATAGACAGGGAGGCTCCTACGAGCAGTACTTC. Translation gives CASSHRQGGSYEQYF.

The V gene is TRBV19, the J gene TRBJ1-1; 7 bases agree with TRBD1. Germline V lookup: CDR1 LNHDA, CDR2 SQIVND (reference sequence). The junction had 5 bases not matched to a gene; V was cut back by 2 bases and J by 2 bases. This CDR3 contains 15 residues. The CDR3 bases are TGTGCCAGTAGTATATTAAAGGGGGCCAACACTGAAGCTTTCTTT. The encoded protein is CASSILKGANTEAFF.

This clonotype was counted ten times or more. The V gene is TRBV6-1, the J gene TRBJ2-2; possibly TRBD2 for D (5 bases). The V and J ends lost 7 bases and 1 base respectively, with 28 bases between them. CDR1 MNHNS and CDR2 SASEGT come from the germline V gene. This CDR3 spans 20 amino acids. The CDR3 is CASTHSFLKPSGENTGELFF. For the CDR3, the DNA is TGTGCCAGCACCCACTCTTTTCTCAAACCGAGCGGTGAGAACACCGGGGAGCTGTTTTTT.

V usage is TRBV28 and J usage is TRBJ2-7; TRBD1 agrees at 8 bases. Germline V gives CDR1 MDHEN, CDR2 SYDVKM. The junction had 16 bases not matched to a gene; V was cut back by 6 bases and J by 6 bases. The CDR3 consists of 16 residues. CDR3 amino acids: CASSLVGEAGGGEQYF. CDR3 bases: TGTGCCAGCAGCTTAGTAGGAGAGGCAGGGGGCGGCGAGCAGTACTTC.

This clonotype has ten or more counts. The chain couples TRBV3-1 to TRBJ2-7, with D perhaps TRBD2 (6 bases). This CDR3 has 13 residues. CDR1 and CDR2 from the germline V gene are LGHDT and YNNKEL (reference sequence). The ends were cut back, 4 bases at V and 2 bases at J, with 9 bases in the middle. DNA of the CDR3: TGTGCCAGCAGCCCCCGACTAGCCTACGAGCAGTACTTC. Translation: CASSPRLAYEQYF.

This clonotype was counted many times. The chain employs TRBV20-1 and TRBJ1-1, with TRBD1 matching 7 bases. V was pared by 6 bases and J by 2 bases, with 6 bases of the junction left unmatched. In germline, CDR1 is DFQATT, CDR2 SNEGSKA (reference sequence). CDR3 length: 13 residues. The CDR3 region is CSANRDSNTEAFF. CDR3 DNA: TGCAGTGCAAACCGGGACAGCAACACTGAAGCTTTCTTT.

This clonotype appeared many times. The gene calls are TRBV3-1 and TRBJ1-1; D is unclear. The germline V gene has CDR1 LGHDT and CDR2 YNNKEL (reference sequence). This CDR3 spans 11 amino acids. Trimming pared 6 bases from V and 8 bases from J, leaving 10 bases between. This CDR3 is CASRQSNEAFF. The CDR3 coding sequence is TGTGCCAGCAGACAATCAAACGAAGCTTTCTTT. Drawing the rest from reference TRBV3-1 and TRBJ1-1, the complete variable domain is DTAVSQTPKYLVTQMGNDKSIKCEQNLGHDTMYWYKQDSKKFLKIMFSYNNKELIINETVPNRFSPKSPDKAHLNLHINSLELGDSAVYFCASRQSNEAFFGQGTRLTVV.

The chain uses TRBV19 and TRBJ2-1, with a possible D match to TRBD2 (6 bases). The germline CDR1 and CDR2 sequences are LNHDA and SQIVND (reference sequence). The germline V and J ends were trimmed by 4 bases and 7 bases, with 17 bases remaining between them. The CDR3 is 15 amino acids. CDR3 region: CASSSRWEEQNEQFF. The CDR3 DNA reads as TGTGCCAGTAGTAGTAGGTGGGAGGAGCAGAATGAGCAGTTCTTC.

The chain links TRBV6-2 or TRBV6-3 to TRBJ2-5; 13 bases match TRBD2. The trim removed 5 bases at V and 2 bases at J, leaving 2 bases unmatched. The germline CDR1 and CDR2 sequences are MNHEY and SVGEGT. The CDR3 totals 15 residues. CDR3 sequence: CASSQTSGRQETQYF. The CDR3, as DNA: TGTGCCAGCAGTCAGACTAGCGGGAGGCAAGAGACCCAGTACTTC.

V is TRBV3-1 and J is TRBJ2-1, with D perhaps matching TRBD2 (5 bases). V lost 4 bases to trimming and J lost 9 bases, with 13 bases between them. CDR1 and CDR2 (germline): LGHDT, YNNKEL (reference sequence). This CDR3 spans 13 amino acids. This chain's CDR3 is CASSLPRGREQFF. Here the CDR3 DNA reads TGTGCCAGCAGCCTCCCCCGGGGTCGTGAGCAGTTCTTC.

This clonotype was counted between two and nine times. An end of the junction does not agree with germline; a read error may underlie this. The chain uses TRBV6-1 and TRBJ1-2; tentatively, D is TRBD1 (6 bases). Germline V gene lookup returns CDR1 MNHNS and CDR2 SASEGT. There are 18 residues in the CDR3. CDR3 sequence: CANSEFPFGTSENYGYTF. The CDR3 bases are TGTGCCAACAGTGAATTCCCGTTTGGGACAAGTGAGAACTATGGCTACACCTTC.